This passage covers 20 T cell receptor beta chains from one sample sequenced in a study of OX40 agonist ivuxolimab in advanced cancers. Repertoires were generated with immunoSEQ multiplex PCR, while TCRdb's copy carries only in-frame clones and drops some. The sample lists about 78,000 clones; about four fifths were seen once. The sequencing used CD4+ or CD8+ T cells sorted from blood, collected in a trial of the OX40 agonist ivuxolimab. Receptor source: an adult with an advanced solid tumor such as melanoma, head and neck, liver or kidney cancer.

The CDR3 spells CASSPQGRALFF. CDR3 bases: TGTGCCAGCAGCCCACAGGGTCGAGCGCTGTTTTTT. The chain combines TRBV13 with TRBJ2-2; TRBD1 might be the D (6 bases). CDR1 is PRHDT, CDR2 FYEKMQ, per germline (reference sequence). This CDR3 contains 12 residues. Trimming shortened V by 5 bases and J by 13 bases, and 14 bases separated the two germline ends.

This clone was seen a handful of times. The CDR3 coding sequence is TGTGCCAGCTCACCGGTTTCAGATACGCAGTATTTT. Its protein is CASSPVSDTQYF. The chain carries TRBV18 and TRBJ2-3; no clear D. CDR1 and CDR2 (germline): KGHSH, LQKENI. The CDR3 is 12 amino acids. V gave up 3 bases and J gave up 4 bases, with 5 bases separating them.

The V call is TRBV30, the J call TRBJ2-6; D is perhaps TRBD1 (5 bases). V was pared by 8 bases and J by 1 base, with 9 bases between. This CDR3 spans 13 amino acids. Per the germline V gene, CDR1 is GTSNPN and CDR2 is SVGIG (reference sequence). The CDR3 DNA sequence: TGTGCCGGGGCCTTTTCTGGGGCCAACGTCCTGACTTTC. This encodes CAGAFSGANVLTF.

The rearrangement links TRBV18 to TRBJ2-1, with TRBD1 as a possible D gene (5 bases). Trimming left V 6 bases short and J 6 bases short, with 12 bases between. The germline V gene has CDR1 KGHSH and CDR2 LQKENI. This CDR3 contains 13 residues. CDR3: CASSSTGGNEQFF. The CDR3 DNA is TGTGCCAGCTCGTCAACAGGTGGCAATGAGCAGTTCTTC. The full variable domain, rest sourced from reference TRBV18 and TRBJ2-1, is NAGVMQNPRHLVRRRGQEARLRCSPMKGHSHVYWYRQLPEEGLKFMVYLQKENIIDESGMPKERFSAEFPKEGPSILRIQQVVRGDSAAYFCASSSTGGNEQFFGPGTRLTVL.

This clone has just a few counts. This chain connects TRBV6-6 to TRBJ2-5, with D possibly TRBD1 on 6 matching bases. V lost 7 bases, J lost 4 bases, and 19 bases lay in between. This CDR3 has 15 residues. Germline V gene data show CDR1 as MNHNY and CDR2 as SVGAGI (reference sequence). Written as DNA, the CDR3 is TGTGCCAGCAATGGGTTCAGGGGCCCCCGAGAGACCCAGTACTTC. Encoded protein: CASNGFRGPRETQYF.

The chain recombines TRBV6-5 with TRBJ2-1; the match to TRBD2 covers 11 bases. This CDR3 contains 15 residues. The germline gives CDR1 MNHEY, CDR2 SVGAGI. V shed 6 bases and J 4 bases; nucleotides not matched to a gene: 5. In DNA, the CDR3 is TGTGCCAGCAGATCCTTAGCGGGAGGGTACAATGAGCAGTTCTTC. It is translated as CASRSLAGGYNEQFF.

For the CDR3, the DNA is TGCGCCAGCAGACCGGGACAGTCGATCGGCAGGGACACTGAAGCTTTCTTT. Encoded protein: CASRPGQSIGRDTEAFF. The chain links TRBV5-1 to TRBJ1-1; 7 positions match TRBD1. Germline lookup yields CDR1 SGHRS and CDR2 YFSETQ. V dropped 5 bases and J dropped 3; count of bases not matched to a gene: 16. The CDR3 runs to 17 residues.

The chain has TRBV27 and TRBJ2-1, with a tentative D call TRBD2 (5 bases). Germline V gene data show CDR1 as MNHEY and CDR2 as SMNVEV (reference sequence). This CDR3 has 12 amino acids. V was cut by 6 bases and J by 10 bases, with 13 bases left in between. The CDR3: CASSHFGEEQFF. The CDR3, as DNA: TGTGCCAGCAGCCACTTCGGGGAGGAGCAGTTCTTC.

A single count supports this clone. The chain is built from TRBV5-6 and TRBJ1-2; TRBD1 agrees at 7 bases. This CDR3 contains 14 residues. J was trimmed by 10 bases and V by 4 bases; bases with no gene match: 13. Germline values: CDR1 SGHDT, CDR2 YYEEEE. CDR3 DNA sequence: TGTGCCAGCAGCCCCCGGGACAGAAATATATTCTACACCTTC. This codes for CASSPRDRNIFYTF.

The chain carries TRBV20-1 and TRBJ1-6, with D perhaps TRBD1 (6 bases). Trimming stripped 3 bases from V and 14 bases from J, with 11 bases between. The V gene's germline CDR1 is DFQATT and CDR2 SNEGSKA (reference sequence). This CDR3 contains 11 residues. CDR3 DNA: TGCAGTGCTAGTTCCAGGGGATCCCTCCACTTT. This sequence encodes CSASSRGSLHF.

The V gene is TRBV5-6, the J gene TRBJ1-2; possibly TRBD1 for D (5 bases). The CDR3 is 14 residues long. The germline V gene encodes CDR1 SGHDT and CDR2 YYEEEE. V was cut by 4 bases and J by 4 bases, with 14 bases left in between. Written as DNA, the CDR3 is TGTGCCAGCAGCCAAGCCACAGGCGGCTATGGCTACACCTTC. This translates into CASSQATGGYGYTF. The full variable domain, rest sourced from reference TRBV5-6 and TRBJ1-2, is DAGVTQSPTHLIKTRGQQVTLRCSPKSGHDTVSWYQQALGQGPQFIFQYYEEEERQRGNFPDRFSGHQFPNYSSELNVNALLLGDSALYLCASSQATGGYGYTFGSGTRLTVV.

This clone was found a few times. The chain carries TRBV7-2 and TRBJ2-1; D might be TRBD2 (6 bases). Germline-derived CDR1 and CDR2 are SGHTA and FQGNSA. The CDR3 sequence is 17 residues long. Trimming stripped 4 bases from V and 10 bases from J, with 26 bases between. The CDR3 loop reads CASSYMTMSGVFSEQFF. CDR3 coding DNA: TGTGCCAGCAGCTACATGACTATGTCGGGAGTATTTTCAGAGCAGTTCTTC.

The chain employs TRBV5-1 and TRBJ2-5; 10 bases map to TRBD2. CDR1 and CDR2 (germline): SGHRS, YFSETQ. V was clipped by 3 bases and J by 4 bases; unmatched bases: 6. The CDR3 spans 15 residues. The CDR3 here is CASSSVAGGGETQYF. CDR3 sequence (DNA): TGCGCCAGCAGCTCCGTAGCGGGGGGCGGAGAGACCCAGTACTTC.

J is TRBJ1-2 and V is TRBV18, with D unclear. V lost 2 bases and J 4 bases, leaving 14 bases between the germline ends. Germline CDR1 reads KGHSH; CDR2 reads LQKENI. There are 15 residues in the CDR3. For the CDR3, the DNA is TGTGCCAGCTCACCATTTCCAGGCCGGTTCTATGGCTACACCTTC. Residues: CASSPFPGRFYGYTF.

This chain links TRBV6-6 with TRBJ2-7; D remains ambiguous. From germline, CDR1 is MNHNY and CDR2 SVGAGI (reference sequence). The CDR3 is made up of 14 amino acids. Trimming shortened V by 2 bases and J by 3 bases, and 11 bases separated the two germline ends. The CDR3 DNA sequence: TGTGCCAGCAGTTACGGGAAAGAGCGCTACGAGCAGTACTTC. Its translation: CASSYGKERYEQYF.

The rearrangement joins TRBV5-1 to TRBJ2-3; D is uncertain. The V gene's germline CDR1 is SGHRS and CDR2 YFSETQ. V gave up 5 bases and J gave up 3 bases, with 10 bases separating them. This CDR3 has 13 amino acids. The CDR3 spells CASRDLVTDTQYF. Written as DNA, the CDR3 is TGCGCCAGCAGGGACCTGGTAACAGATACGCAGTATTTT.

The rearrangement links TRBV5-1 to TRBJ2-1, with D perhaps matching TRBD1 or TRBD2 (6 bases each). The germline gives CDR1 SGHRS, CDR2 YFSETQ. Trimming cost V 4 bases and J 15 bases, with 26 bases left between them. The CDR3 consists of 15 residues. The CDR3 DNA reads as TGCGCCAGCAGCACCGGACTACCTCCATCCCTAGGGGGGTTCTTC. This encodes CASSTGLPPSLGGFF.

This chain uses TRBV11-2 with TRBJ1-1, with D perhaps TRBD1 (6 bases). Germline CDR1 is SGHAT and CDR2 is FQNNGV. This CDR3 contains 14 residues. Between the trimmed V and J ends, which lost 6 bases and 11 bases, there was a span of 22 bases. CDR3 sequence: CASRRGRLQGTAFF. As DNA, the CDR3 is TGTGCCAGCAGGAGGGGTCGTTTACAGGGTACGGCTTTCTTT.

The V call is TRBV2, the J call TRBJ1-2; 9 positions agree with TRBD1. The CDR3 spans 15 residues. The ends lost 4 bases at V and 5 bases at J; junction bases unmatched: 8. Looked up from germline, CDR1 is SNHLY and CDR2 is FYNNEI. In nucleotides, the CDR3 is TGTGCCAGCAGTGGGGACAGGGTGTCGTGGTATGGCTACACCTTC. Its translation: CASSGDRVSWYGYTF.

CDR3 in amino acids: CASSPTYGDIQYF. CDR3 nucleotide sequence: TGTGCCAGCAGCCCGACCTACGGAGACATTCAGTACTTC. V gene TRBV6-5 combines with J gene TRBJ2-4, with D unclear. V lost 6 bases and J 8 bases, leaving 14 bases between the germline ends. This CDR3 comprises 13 residues. Per germline, CDR1 MNHEY and CDR2 SVGAGI.